The clone carrying this T cell receptor beta chain appeared a single time. This sample was taken from a study of blood T cell repertoires in COVID-19. The ends were cut back, 3 bases at V and 10 bases at J, with 13 bases in the middle. The CDR3 extends over 13 amino acids. CDR1 is SGHTA and CDR2 is FQGNSA in the germline V gene. In the source study's methods: Scientists estimated how many nucleated cells there were by amplifying reference gene primers. Some clones are missing from TCRdb's copy, which holds only in-frame ones; the method was immunoSEQ multiplex PCR. The V and J calls and clone size were taken over from that table, and D and trimming were inferred from the DNA. Among about 120,000 clones listed, about four fifths were seen once.

The specimen was peripheral blood. The J gene is TRBJ2-1, the V gene TRBV7-2; D is perhaps TRBD2 (6 bases). This receptor was taken from a man aged 60 to 69 with active or convalescent COVID-19. The CDR3 protein is CASSLDSGGEQFF. CDR3 DNA sequence: TGTGCCAGCAGCTTGGATAGTGGGGGGGAGCAGTTCTTC.